This T cell receptor beta chain is drawn from a study of post-analysis software for immune sequencing data. TCR beta libraries were prepared from cDNA with unique molecular identifiers. TCRdb reprocessed the PCR reads with MiXCR, giving one entry per CDR3 protein. In the table there are 450,000 or so distinct CDR3 sequences, over 35% of which are singletons. CDR1 is SGHDN and CDR2 is FVKESK in the germline V gene. Trimming stripped 4 bases from V and 0 bases from J, with 7 bases between. This CDR3 is 14 amino acids long. A word on this clonotype: The antigen is not known.

Study-wide results and limits: Patients showed TRBV5-6, TRBV5-1 and TRBV20-1 among five TRBV segments more frequent than in controls.

Specimen: blood. The rearrangement links TRBV14 to TRBJ2-1; D not resolved. The clonotype comes from a girl between 5 and 17 years old with multiple sclerosis. CDR3 in amino acids: CASSPTYSYNEQFF. CDR3 sequence (DNA): TGTGCCAGCAGCCCGACGTACTCCTACAATGAGCAGTTCTTC.